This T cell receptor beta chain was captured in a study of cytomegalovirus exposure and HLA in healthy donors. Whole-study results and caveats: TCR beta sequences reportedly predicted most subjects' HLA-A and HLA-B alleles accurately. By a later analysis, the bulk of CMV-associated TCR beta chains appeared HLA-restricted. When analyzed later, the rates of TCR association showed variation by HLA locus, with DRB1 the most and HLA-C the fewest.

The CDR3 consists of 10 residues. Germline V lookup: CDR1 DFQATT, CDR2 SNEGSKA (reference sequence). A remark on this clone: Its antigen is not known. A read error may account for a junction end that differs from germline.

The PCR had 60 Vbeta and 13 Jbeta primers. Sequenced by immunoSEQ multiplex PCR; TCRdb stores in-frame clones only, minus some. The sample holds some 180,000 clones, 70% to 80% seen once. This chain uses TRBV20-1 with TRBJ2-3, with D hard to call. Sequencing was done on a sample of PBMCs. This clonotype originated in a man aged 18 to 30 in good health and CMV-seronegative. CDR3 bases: TGCAGTGCTTCCCCAGATACGCCGTATTTT. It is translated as CSASPDTPYF.